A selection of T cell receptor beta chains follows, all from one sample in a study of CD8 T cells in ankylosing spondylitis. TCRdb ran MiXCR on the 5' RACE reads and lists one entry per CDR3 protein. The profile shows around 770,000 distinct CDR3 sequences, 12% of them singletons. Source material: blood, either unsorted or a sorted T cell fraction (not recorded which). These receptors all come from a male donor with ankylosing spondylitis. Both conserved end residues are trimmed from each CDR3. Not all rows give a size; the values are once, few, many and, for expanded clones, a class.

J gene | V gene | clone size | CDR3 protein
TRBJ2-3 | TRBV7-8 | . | ASSHSGTAGGPDTQY
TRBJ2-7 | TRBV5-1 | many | ASSPSRAVSYEQY
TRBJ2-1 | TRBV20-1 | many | SASPHIAGANEQF
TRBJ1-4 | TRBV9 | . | ASSAGQGYEKLF
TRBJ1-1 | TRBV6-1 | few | ASRMDSVNTEAF
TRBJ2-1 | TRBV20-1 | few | SARARIADNEQF
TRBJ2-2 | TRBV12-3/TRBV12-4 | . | ASTHQVSNTGELF
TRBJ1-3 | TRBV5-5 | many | ASSLDGGNTIY
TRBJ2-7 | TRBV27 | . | ASRTSGKYEQY
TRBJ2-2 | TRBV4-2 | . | ASSQRDTTNTGELF
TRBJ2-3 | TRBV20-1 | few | SAQRGARTDTQY
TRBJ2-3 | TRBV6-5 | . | ASSSQLGVSGSTDTQY
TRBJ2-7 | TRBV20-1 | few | SARSYGRSYIYEQY
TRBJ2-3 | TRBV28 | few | ATTYAGRGTDTQY
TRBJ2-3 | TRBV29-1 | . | SVERRWDLQY
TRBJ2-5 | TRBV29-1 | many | SVAPGGTAQETQY
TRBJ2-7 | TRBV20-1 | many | SASDAEQY
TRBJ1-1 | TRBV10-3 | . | AISDAAKAF
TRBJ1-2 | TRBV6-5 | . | ASSYLDRNYGYT
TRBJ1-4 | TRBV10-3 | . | AISESLEKLF
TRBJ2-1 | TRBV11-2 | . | ASSQRLAGNNEQF
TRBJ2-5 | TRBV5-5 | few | ASSSGLAEVETQY
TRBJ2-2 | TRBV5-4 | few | ASSLLDGSTGELF
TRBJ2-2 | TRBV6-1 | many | ASRGARTGELF
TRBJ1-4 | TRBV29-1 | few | SVVGGATNEKLF
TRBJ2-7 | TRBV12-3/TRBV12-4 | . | ASRPAGGLYEQY
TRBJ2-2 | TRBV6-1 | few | ASTEDTGELF
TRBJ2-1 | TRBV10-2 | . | AIGSGDLYNEQF
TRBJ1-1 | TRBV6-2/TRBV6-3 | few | ASSYRAANPLDTEAF
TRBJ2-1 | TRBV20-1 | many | SARDVRQWGYNEQF
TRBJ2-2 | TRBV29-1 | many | SVEVWGQMNTGELF
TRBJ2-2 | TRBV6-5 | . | ASSYSGGVALSNTGELF
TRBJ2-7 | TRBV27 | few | ASGLSREQY
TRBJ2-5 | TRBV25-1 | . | ASSEVQAGETQY
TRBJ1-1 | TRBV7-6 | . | ASRGLVRNTEAF
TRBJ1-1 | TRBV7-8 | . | ASSPRTLMNTEAF
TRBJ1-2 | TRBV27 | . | ASSPRTGFENYGYT
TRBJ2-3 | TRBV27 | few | ASSPTTVPDTQY
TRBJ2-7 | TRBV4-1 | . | ASSQDDWAEQY
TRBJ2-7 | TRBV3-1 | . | ASSHGREAYEQY
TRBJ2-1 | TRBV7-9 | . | ASSLGPNWQF
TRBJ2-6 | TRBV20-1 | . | SAFPSGANVLT
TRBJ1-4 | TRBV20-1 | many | SARVPGRGEKLF
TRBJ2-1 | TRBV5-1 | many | ASSLGALPKNEQF
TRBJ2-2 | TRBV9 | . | ASSVTGLVANTGELF
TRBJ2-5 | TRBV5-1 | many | ASSFGTAIQETQY
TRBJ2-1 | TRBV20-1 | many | SARDRTSSYNEQF
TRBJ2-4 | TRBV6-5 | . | ASSSRDTGGKNIQY
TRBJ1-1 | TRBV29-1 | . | SGLTGGNTEAF
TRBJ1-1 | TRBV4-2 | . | ASSPSNWGMNTEAF
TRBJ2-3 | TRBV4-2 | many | ASSQDPSPTDTQY
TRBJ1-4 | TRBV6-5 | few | ASSSAGDLGLAEKLF
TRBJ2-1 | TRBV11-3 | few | ASSLDGREGSDEQF
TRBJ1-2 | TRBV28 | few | ASSSRSGGRYGYT
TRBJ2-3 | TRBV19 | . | ASSIRRSTDTQY
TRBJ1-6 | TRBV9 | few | ASSVGTGTNSPLH
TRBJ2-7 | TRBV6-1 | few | ASGERGARRAYEQY